Sequencing of this T cell receptor (beta chain) was carried out in a study of blood T cells in healthy people across ages. Notes on the study in general: As age increased, TCR beta diversity per million T cells fell in a roughly linear fashion.

A second PCR, run for roughly 7 to 12 cycles, used a sample-barcoded 5' primer plus a J-beta primer mix. Researchers report that a template-switch adaptor with 12 random nucleotides tagged each cDNA molecule. TCRdb used MiXCR to reprocess the 5' RACE reads, holding one entry per CDR3 protein. The top ten hold 20% to 25% of the sample, which has about a million distinct CDR3 sequences, just over 50% seen once. The CDR3 sequence is 12 residues long. V was cut by 1 base and J by 9 bases, with 7 bases left in between. The germline V gene encodes CDR1 SEHNR and CDR2 FQNEAQ (reference sequence). The study isolated at least 7 million PBMCs from each sample. Worth noting for this clonotype: The antigen is not known. A much larger clone is a single base away; this may be a read error. The CDR3 carries no conserved terminal phenylalanine or tryptophan, so it likely arises from a read error.

The chain recombines TRBV7-9 with TRBJ2-1, with TRBD2 as a possible D gene (6 bases). The sample was blood. The TCR sequence derives from a woman between 55 and 75 years old in good health. The DNA of the CDR3 is TGTGCCAGCAGCTTAGGGAGGGCTGAGCAGTTCTTA. Translating gives CASSLGRAEQFL.